These 9 T cell receptor beta chains were sequenced from one sample in a study of blood T cells in healthy people across ages. A second PCR, run for about 6 to 12 cycles, used a sample-barcoded 5' primer plus a J-beta primer mix. TCRdb reprocessed the 5' RACE reads with MiXCR, giving one entry per CDR3 protein. The sample lists about 800,000 distinct CDR3 sequences, 58% occurring once. Sequenced: blood. These receptors all come from a man aged 25-45 years in good health.

This sequence joins TRBV20-1 and TRBJ1-2; no reliable D call. The CDR3 spans 12 residues. The V and J ends lost 3 bases and 4 bases respectively, with 9 bases between them. Germline CDR1 is DFQATT and CDR2 is SNEGSKA (reference sequence). CDR3: CSASSAPYGYTF. CDR3 bases: TGCAGTGCTAGTAGCGCTCCCTATGGCTACACCTTC.

This chain uses TRBV7-2 with TRBJ2-3; D gene uncertain. Trimming took 2 bases from V and 6 from J, leaving 9 bases between them. Germline values: CDR1 SGHTA, CDR2 FQGNSA. CDR3 length: 13 residues. In DNA form, the CDR3 reads TGTGCCAGCAGCTTACTATGGCGTGATACGCAGTATTTT. Its protein is CASSLLWRDTQYF.

This clonotype was observed many times. The chain carries TRBV3-1 and TRBJ2-1, with D possibly matching TRBD2 (6 bases). CDR1 and CDR2 (germline): LGHDT, YNNKEL (reference sequence). CDR3 length equals 16 residues. Between the trimmed V and J ends, which lost 1 base and 9 bases, there was a span of 19 bases. Here the CDR3 reads CASSQGVGPSAAEQFF. DNA of the CDR3: TGTGCCAGCAGCCAAGGGGTGGGTCCTAGCGCAGCTGAGCAGTTCTTC.

The rearrangement uses TRBV20-1 and TRBJ2-1; D is undetermined. Trimming pared 2 bases from V and 3 bases from J, leaving 11 bases between. CDR1 is DFQATT, CDR2 SNEGSKA, per germline (reference sequence). The CDR3 contains 14 residues. CDR3 sequence (DNA): TGCAGTGCTAGATCAACGGGCCTCTACAATGAGCAGTTCTTC. Residues: CSARSTGLYNEQFF.

In its sample, this clonotype was seen a few times. The V and J genes are TRBV6-2 or TRBV6-3 and TRBJ2-3, with D unresolved. The V and J ends lost 0 bases and 6 bases respectively, with 10 bases between them. Germline values: CDR1 MNHEY, CDR2 SVGEGT. This CDR3 is built from 14 residues. The CDR3 is CASSYSGLFDTQYF. The CDR3 DNA is TGTGCCAGCAGTTACTCAGGGTTGTTCGATACGCAGTATTTT.

This chain links TRBV20-1 with TRBJ1-6; 8 positions match TRBD1. Germline loops: CDR1 DFQATT, CDR2 SNEGSKA (reference sequence). V dropped 5 bases and J dropped 7; count of bases not matched to a gene: 4. This CDR3 has 13 amino acids. The CDR3 DNA reads TGCAGTGCTGACAGGGGCGAGAATTCACCCCTCCACTTT. Its translation: CSADRGENSPLHF.

The chain is built from TRBV6-5 and TRBJ2-2; 7 nucleotides match TRBD1. The junction had 9 bases not matched to a gene; V was cut back by 2 bases and J by 6 bases. From germline, CDR1 is MNHEY and CDR2 SVGAGI. The CDR3 runs to 16 residues. The DNA of the CDR3 is TGTGCCAGCAGTTACACCGGGACAGTTGACCCCGGGGAGCTGTTTTTT. This translates into CASSYTGTVDPGELFF.

The V call is TRBV29-1, the J call TRBJ2-1; possibly TRBD2 for D (5 bases). The CDR3 totals 10 residues. The germline V gene encodes CDR1 SQVTM and CDR2 ANQGSEA. V lost 5 bases, J lost 12 bases, and 11 bases lay in between. The CDR3 DNA follows: TGCAGCGTTCTTAGCGTCGGGCAGTTCTTC. Protein sequence: CSVLSVGQFF.

CDR3 nucleotides: TGCGCCAGCAGCTATTTGGACAGGGATAATTCACCCCTCCACTTT. Residues: CASSYLDRDNSPLHF. The chain links TRBV4-1 to TRBJ1-6; the match to TRBD1 covers 8 bases. Germline V gene data show CDR1 as MGHRA and CDR2 as YSYEKL. The CDR3 contains 15 residues. J lost 5 bases, V lost 5 bases, and 5 bases had no gene match.